The source of this TCR beta chain is a study of vaccination effects on CD4 cells after COVID-19. Some clones are missing from TCRdb's copy, which holds only in-frame ones; the method was immunoSEQ multiplex PCR. The sample records just under 75,000 clones, about four fifths being singletons. ViraFEST expansion of antigen-specific CD4+ T cells with viral peptide pools preceded sequencing. Cultured cells yielded isolated CD4+ T cells after around 10 days. Negative nucleocapsid antibody tests before and after vaccination confirmed no previous SARS-CoV-2 infection. As to this clone: Antigen: not known.

This CDR3 region has 14 residues. The V and J ends lost 7 bases and 0 bases respectively, with 11 bases between them. From germline, CDR1 is MNHEY and CDR2 SVGAGI. This clonotype was obtained from a human donor who received a COVID-19 vaccine. This chain joins TRBV6-5 and TRBJ2-3, with unresolved D. Sequencing used CD4+ T cells from PBMCs cultured with HCoV-NL63 spike peptides, obtained before COVID-19 vaccination. The DNA of the CDR3 is TGTGCCAGCAAAGGGCAGGTGAGCACAGATACGCAGTATTTT. Encoded protein: CASKGQVSTDTQYF.